These T cell receptor beta chains were read from a single sample in a study of CD8 T cells in ankylosing spondylitis. TCRdb recomputed calls from the 5' RACE reads with MiXCR, one row per CDR3 protein. Seen here are around 250,000 distinct CDR3 sequences, around 10% observed once, and the top ten hold roughly 6.8%. The sequencing sample was made of blood, either unsorted or a sorted T cell fraction (not recorded which). These receptors all come from a male donor with ankylosing spondylitis or in good health (not recorded which). CDR3s include the opening cysteine and the closing phenylalanine or tryptophan. Rows give clone size only sometimes, using once, few, many, or a class for an expanded clone.

V gene	J gene	clone size	CDR3 protein
TRBV7-2	TRBJ2-7	few	CASSLGLGNYEQYF
TRBV11-2	TRBJ1-2	many	CASSSGDGYTF
TRBV6-1	TRBJ2-7	many	CASGRDSYEQYF
TRBV20-1	TRBJ2-3	many	CSAREERGGLTDTQYF
TRBV30	TRBJ2-3	many	CAWALGLLNTQYF
TRBV6-1	TRBJ1-2	.	CASGRPRNYGYTF
TRBV5-4	TRBJ2-5	few	CASSQTGGTETQYF
TRBV20-1	TRBJ2-3	many	CSARDQLGADTQYF
TRBV3-1	TRBJ2-7	many	CASSPGFGYEQYF
TRBV20-1	TRBJ2-1	many	CSAIPSGNEQFF
TRBV5-1	TRBJ2-5	many	CASSLGSLGSETQYF
TRBV9	TRBJ2-3	few	CASSAASGGTDTQYF